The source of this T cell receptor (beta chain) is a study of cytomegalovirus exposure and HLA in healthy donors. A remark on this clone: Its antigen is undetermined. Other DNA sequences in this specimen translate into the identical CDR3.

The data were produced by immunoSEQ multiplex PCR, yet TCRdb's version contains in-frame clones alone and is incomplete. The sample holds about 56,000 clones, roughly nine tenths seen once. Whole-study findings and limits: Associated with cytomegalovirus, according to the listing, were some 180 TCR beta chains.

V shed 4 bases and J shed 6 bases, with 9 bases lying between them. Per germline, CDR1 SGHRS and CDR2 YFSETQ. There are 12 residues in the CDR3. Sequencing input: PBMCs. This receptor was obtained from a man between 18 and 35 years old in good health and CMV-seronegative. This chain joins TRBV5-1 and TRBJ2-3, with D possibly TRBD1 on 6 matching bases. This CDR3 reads CASSPRGDTQYF. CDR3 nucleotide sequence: TGCGCCAGCAGCCCGAGGGGGGATACGCAGTATTTT.